The present entry profiles one T cell receptor beta chain with its context. The data were taken from a study of blood T cell repertoires in COVID-19. Study background: Acute and convalescent COVID-19 specimens originated in the United States, Italy and Spain. Sources were T cells, B-cell-depleted T cells, or PBMCs; the material itself was cDNA or gDNA.

Trimming left V 4 bases short and J 4 bases short, with 17 bases between. Looked up from germline, CDR1 is MGHRA and CDR2 is YSYEKL. This CDR3 has 16 amino acids. TCRdb's table, derived via immunoSEQ multiplex PCR, lists solely in-frame clones and lacks some. The table has roughly 120,000 clones, approximately 87% seen once; the top ten hold less than 30%. The TCR comes from a woman aged 65 to 85 with acute or convalescent COVID-19. The chain carries TRBV4-1 and TRBJ1-5; D is undetermined. The sequenced material came from peripheral blood. The CDR3 DNA reads as TGCGCCAGCAGCCCTACCCCGCATGCGGGAAATCAGCCCCAGCATTTT. This translates into CASSPTPHAGNQPQHF.